Each of the 25 T cell receptor beta chains below was sequenced from the same sample in a study of cytomegalovirus exposure and HLA in healthy donors. A multiplex PCR was run with 60 Vbeta primers and 13 Jbeta primers. Data came from immunoSEQ multiplex PCR; TCRdb stores just in-frame clones and leaves some out. Across 95,000 to 150,000 clones, the top ten clones capture about 2.7% of the sample. Material for sequencing was PBMCs. The receptor set was obtained from a young man in good health and CMV-seronegative.

This chain joins TRBV5-8 and TRBJ2-7; 7 nucleotides line up with TRBD1. The CDR3 is made up of 15 amino acids. The trim removed 3 bases at V and 4 bases at J, leaving 10 bases unmatched. Germline CDR1 reads SGHTS; CDR2 reads YDEGEE. The CDR3 reads CASSYRDSGGYEQYF. CDR3 DNA sequence: TGTGCCAGCAGCTACCGGGACAGCGGAGGTTACGAGCAGTACTTC.

The rearrangement uses TRBV2 and TRBJ1-3; D is possibly TRBD1 (6 bases). The germline V and J ends were trimmed by 6 bases and 2 bases, with 11 bases remaining between them. The CDR3 covers 14 residues. Germline V gene lookup returns CDR1 SNHLY and CDR2 FYNNEI. CDR3: CASSTYRAGNTIYF. CDR3 nucleotide sequence: TGTGCCAGCAGCACTTACAGGGCTGGAAACACCATATATTTT. Complete variable domain (other parts from reference TRBV2 and TRBJ1-3): EPEVTQTPSHQVTQMGQEVILRCVPISNHLYFYWYRQILGQKVEFLVSFYNNEISEKSEIFDDQFSVERPDGSNFTLKIRSTKLEDSAMYFCASSTYRAGNTIYFGEGSWLTVV.

The V gene is TRBV2, the J gene TRBJ2-3; tentatively, D is TRBD1 (6 bases). CDR3 size: 15 residues. Trimming removed 6 bases from V and 0 bases from J, with 13 bases in between. Germline CDR1 reads SNHLY; CDR2 reads FYNNEI. CDR3 nucleotide sequence: TGTGCCAGCAGCAGGGGCCGACCTAGCACAGATACGCAGTATTTT. This translates into CASSRGRPSTDTQYF.

The V and J genes are TRBV10-1 and TRBJ2-7; TRBD1 agrees at 7 bases. V lost 3 bases to trimming and J lost 4 bases; unmatched junction nucleotides: 3. This CDR3 is 13 amino acids long. The germline CDR1 and CDR2 sequences are WNHNN and SYGVQD (reference sequence). CDR3 coding DNA: TGCGCCAGCAGTGATGGCAGGGGGTACGAGCAGTACTTC. This codes for CASSDGRGYEQYF.

V is TRBV10-3 and J is TRBJ2-1; the match to TRBD2 covers 7 bases. Unmatched junction bases numbered 4, after V lost 4 bases and J lost 4 bases. The CDR3 spans 14 residues. Germline V gives CDR1 ENHRY, CDR2 SYGVKD. DNA for the CDR3: TGTGCCATCAGTGCACTAGCGCAGTACAATGAGCAGTTCTTC. It translates to CAISALAQYNEQFF.

V is TRBV6-5 and J is TRBJ1-5; D is undetermined. V gave up 6 bases and J gave up 6 bases, with 9 bases separating them. This CDR3 comprises 12 residues. Germline-derived CDR1 and CDR2 are MNHEY and SVGAGI. CDR3 sequence reads: CASSTRGQPQHF. In DNA, the CDR3 is TGTGCCAGCAGCACGCGGGGTCAGCCCCAGCATTTT.

The J gene is TRBJ1-4, the V gene TRBV2, with 9 bases lining up with TRBD1. The CDR3 extends over 14 amino acids. The ends lost 5 bases at V and 5 bases at J; junction bases unmatched: 3. In germline, CDR1 is SNHLY, CDR2 FYNNEI. CDR3 sequence: CASSLDRGNEKLFF. DNA for the CDR3: TGTGCCAGCAGTTTGGACAGGGGAAATGAAAAACTGTTTTTT.

The chain joins TRBV5-5 to TRBJ1-6; 7 nucleotides align to TRBD1. The CDR3 is 14 amino acids. Germline CDR1 is SGHKS and CDR2 is YYEKEE (reference sequence). Trimming removed 0 bases from V and 8 bases from J; junction bases left unmatched: 2. CDR3 nucleotides: TGTGCCAGCAGCTTGGGCAGGGGGGATTCACCCCTCCACTTT. It specifies CASSLGRGDSPLHF.

The chain uses TRBV5-4 and TRBJ2-1, with D hard to call. The CDR3 consists of 15 residues. From germline, CDR1 is SGHNT and CDR2 YYREEE (reference sequence). V lost 5 bases and J lost 3, with 15 bases in between. CDR3 nucleotide sequence: TGTGCCAGCAGTCGCGACACGCAGCTCTACAATGAGCAGTTCTTC. Translation: CASSRDTQLYNEQFF.

The chain links TRBV14 to TRBJ1-1; D gene ambiguous. Germline CDR1 and CDR2: SGHDN and FVKESK. CDR3 length: 12 residues. Trimming pared 3 bases from V and 8 bases from J, leaving 10 bases between. As DNA, the CDR3 is TGTGCCAGCAGCCAGATACTTAACGAAGCTTTCTTT. Translating it yields CASSQILNEAFF.

The chain recombines TRBV25-1 with TRBJ1-2; unclear D gene. The CDR3 extends over 14 amino acids. Per germline, CDR1 MGHDK and CDR2 SYGVNS. The germline V and J ends were trimmed by 1 base and 7 bases, with 13 bases remaining between them. CDR3 sequence reads: CASSELAGLGGYTF. The CDR3 DNA reads TGTGCCAGCAGTGAATTGGCGGGCCTAGGTGGCTACACCTTC.

V is TRBV7-2 and J is TRBJ2-7, with D tentatively TRBD2 (6 bases). V was pared by 1 base and J by 0 bases, with 13 bases between. This CDR3 has 16 amino acids. Germline V lookup: CDR1 SGHTA, CDR2 FQGNSA. CDR3 protein: CASSLGVRGSSYEQYF. CDR3 coding DNA: TGTGCCAGCAGCTTAGGAGTACGGGGGAGCTCCTACGAGCAGTACTTC. The full variable domain, rest sourced from reference TRBV7-2 and TRBJ2-7, is GAGVSQSPSNKVTEKGKDVELRCDPISGHTALYWYRQSLGQGLEFLIYFQGNSAPDKSGLPSDRFSAERTGGSVSTLTIQRTQQEDSAVYLCASSLGVRGSSYEQYFGPGTRLTVT.

The DNA of the CDR3 is TGTGCCAGCAGGGACAGGACGAACACCATATATTTT. Protein sequence: CASRDRTNTIYF. The chain is built from TRBV28 and TRBJ1-3; TRBD1 agrees at 7 bases. Germline V gives CDR1 MDHEN, CDR2 SYDVKM. With V trimmed by 6 bases and J by 7 bases, 3 bases remained unmatched. This CDR3 is built from 12 residues.

CDR3 in amino acids: CASSSEGATNEKLFF. The CDR3 DNA reads as TGTGCCAGCAGTTCCGAAGGGGCAACTAATGAAAAACTGTTTTTT. J is TRBJ1-4 and V is TRBV27, with a weak D call TRBD1 (5 bases). CDR1 and CDR2 (germline): MNHEY, SMNVEV (reference sequence). The CDR3 extends over 15 amino acids. Trimming cost V 4 bases and J 0 bases, with 9 bases left between them. The complete variable domain, with remaining parts taken from reference TRBV27 and TRBJ1-4, reads EAQVTQNPRYLITVTGKKLTVTCSQNMNHEYMSWYRQDPGLGLRQIYYSMNVEVTDKGDVPEGYKVSRKEKRNFPLILESPSPNQTSLYFCASSSEGATNEKLFFGSGTQLSVL.

This sequence joins TRBV7-9 and TRBJ2-3; possible D gene TRBD1, 5 bases. CDR1 is SEHNR and CDR2 is FQNEAQ in the germline V gene (reference sequence). This CDR3 has 16 amino acids. V was cut by 3 bases and J by 3 bases, with 16 bases left in between. CDR3 DNA sequence: TGTGCCAGCAGCTTTTATGGTGGGGCCCAAACAGATACGCAGTATTTT. Translating gives CASSFYGGAQTDTQYF.

V gene TRBV4-3 combines with J gene TRBJ2-1, with 7 bases identical to TRBD1. The junction had 7 bases not matched to a gene; V was cut back by 4 bases and J by 1 base. Germline lookup yields CDR1 LGHNA and CDR2 YSLEER. The CDR3 runs 16 residues. The CDR3 DNA reads as TGCGCCAGCAGCCCCCGGCCGACAGGGTCCTACAATGAGCAGTTCTTC. The encoded protein is CASSPRPTGSYNEQFF.

The chain combines TRBV5-4 with TRBJ2-1, with TRBD2 identical over 10 bases. This CDR3 is 18 amino acids long. V was clipped by 0 bases and J by 7 bases; unmatched bases: 13. Per germline, CDR1 SGHNT and CDR2 YYREEE (reference sequence). CDR3 protein: CASSLGPSGSPLINEQFF. Here the CDR3 DNA reads TGTGCCAGCAGCTTGGGGCCTAGCGGGAGCCCGCTTATAAATGAGCAGTTCTTC.

The rearrangement links TRBV5-1 to TRBJ2-2; D ambiguous. Germline V lookup: CDR1 SGHRS, CDR2 YFSETQ. V lost 1 base, J lost 7 bases, and 8 bases lay in between. This CDR3 is built from 13 residues. The CDR3 sequence is CASSLTRHGELFF. For the CDR3, the DNA is TGCGCCAGCAGCTTGACACGACACGGGGAGCTGTTTTTT.

This chain joins TRBV19 and TRBJ2-2, with TRBD2 as a possible D gene (5 bases). Trimming pared 6 bases from V and 3 bases from J, leaving 11 bases between. Germline V gene sequence: CDR1 LNHDA, CDR2 SQIVND (reference sequence). This CDR3 contains 14 residues. CDR3 loop: CASSPGLYTGELFF. CDR3 bases: TGTGCCAGTAGCCCCGGACTCTACACCGGGGAGCTGTTTTTT. Using reference TRBV19 and TRBJ2-2 for the parts outside the CDR3, the full variable domain is DGGITQSPKYLFRKEGQNVTLSCEQNLNHDAMYWYRQDPGQGLRLIYYSQIVNDFQKGDIAEGYSVSREKKESFPLTVTSAQKNPTAFYLCASSPGLYTGELFFGEGSRLTVL.

The gene calls are TRBV7-8 and TRBJ2-6; tentative D call: TRBD1 (6 bases). Germline V gene data show CDR1 as SGHVS and CDR2 as FQNEAQ. Trimming removed 2 bases at V and 2 bases at J, with 22 bases between. The CDR3 is made up of 20 amino acids. The CDR3 nucleotides read TGTGCCAGCAGCTTAAGAATTCTCAGGGGAAAATCCCCTGGGGCCAACGTCCTGACTTTC. This translates into CASSLRILRGKSPGANVLTF.

The chain combines TRBV4-2 with TRBJ1-1; no clear D gene. Between the trimmed V and J ends, which lost 0 bases and 4 bases, there was a span of 12 bases. Per germline, CDR1 LGHNA and CDR2 YNFKEQ. The CDR3 is made up of 15 amino acids. CDR3 sequence (DNA): TGTGCCAGCAGCCAAGAAGGAGCAGCCTTCACTGAAGCTTTCTTT. Its translation is CASSQEGAAFTEAFF.

The chain is built from TRBV7-3 and TRBJ2-2; TRBD2 matches 12 bases. The germline gives CDR1 SGHTA, CDR2 FQGTGA. This CDR3 spans 17 amino acids. V shed 5 bases and J 1 base; nucleotides not matched to a gene: 5. The chain's CDR3 is CASSPPGLAGNTGELFF. CDR3 coding DNA: TGTGCCAGCAGCCCGCCGGGACTAGCGGGGAACACCGGGGAGCTGTTTTTT.

The CDR3 region is CATKRGQDTGELFF. CDR3 coding DNA: TGTGCCACCAAGCGGGGACAGGACACCGGGGAGCTGTTTTTT. V gene TRBV15 combines with J gene TRBJ2-2; a possible D gene is TRBD1 (8 bases). Per the germline V gene, CDR1 is LNHNV and CDR2 is YYDKDF (reference sequence). CDR3 length: 14 residues. Trimming took 7 bases from V and 3 from J, leaving 12 bases between them.

The genes are TRBV5-4 and TRBJ1-1; 7 bases are a match to TRBD1. This CDR3 contains 15 residues. Per germline, CDR1 SGHNT and CDR2 YYREEE (reference sequence). V lost 4 bases, J lost 6 bases, and 12 bases stayed unmatched. The CDR3 loop reads CASSPPTGVVAEAFF. CDR3 DNA sequence: TGTGCCAGCAGCCCCCCTACAGGGGTAGTCGCTGAAGCTTTCTTT.

This rearrangement joins TRBV5-4 to TRBJ2-2; 9 nucleotides line up with TRBD1. This CDR3 has 15 residues. Trimming took 7 bases from V and 5 from J; bases not matched to a gene: 9. Per germline, CDR1 SGHNT and CDR2 YYREEE (reference sequence). This CDR3 is CASLPDRGITGELFF. In nucleotides, the CDR3 is TGTGCCAGCCTGCCCGACAGGGGGATTACCGGGGAGCTGTTTTTT. The complete variable domain, with remaining parts taken from reference TRBV5-4 and TRBJ2-2, reads ETGVTQSPTHLIKTRGQQVTLRCSSQSGHNTVSWYQQALGQGPQFIFQYYREEENGRGNFPPRFSGLQFPNYSSELNVNALELDDSALYLCASLPDRGITGELFFGEGSRLTVL.